A selection of T cell receptor beta chains follows, all from one sample in a study of sequential checkpoint blockade in melanoma. Sequencing was performed with immunoSEQ multiplex PCR; in TCRdb, only in-frame clones are kept and a portion is missing. The sample lists about 21,000 clones; roughly 27% were seen once. The sample in question was tumor tissue (inferred from file names), obtained from a patient given nivolumab and ipilimumab in sequence. The source of these receptors is a human donor with melanoma. The conserved cysteine and the conserved F or W are not part of the CDR3 here. Part of the rows lack a size; the others show once, few, many or a class for expanded clones.

>NA|TRBV28|TRBJ2-7|13
ASSPGGLVRNEQY
>few|TRBV6-8|TRBJ1-2|10
ASKIGSYGYT
>NA|TRBV30|TRBJ1-2|11
AWSLGDIDGYT
>few|TRBV6-8|TRBJ2-2|13
ASRVLLVNTGELF
>few|TRBV6-8|TRBJ2-3|12
ASSEIGTADTQY
>NA|TRBV6-8|TRBJ2-3|16
ASSYFTGLGAGTDTQY
>NA|TRBV19|TRBJ2-7|13
ASSDSRDTSYEQY
>few|TRBV28|TRBJ2-2|10
ASSSGVGELF
>few|TRBV11-3|TRBJ2-7|13
ASSQGPAGGLEQY
>few|TRBV7-2|TRBJ2-1|11
ASSPTQYNEQF
>NA|TRBV11-3|TRBJ2-5|14
ASSLGGTSTKETQY
>NA|TRBV30|TRBJ2-1|16
AWSPPGVAGGLINEQF
>NA|TRBV28|TRBJ1-2|10
ASSITGAGYT
>NA|TRBV30|TRBJ2-7|9
AGTVSYEQY
>NA|TRBV29-1|TRBJ2-1|12
SVVPSGSGNEQF
>few|TRBV28|TRBJ2-7|12
ASSLTGPAYEQY
>NA|TRBV18|TRBJ1-1|12
ASSEQGENTEAF
>NA|TRBV4-1|TRBJ1-1|12
ASSPGQGGTEAF